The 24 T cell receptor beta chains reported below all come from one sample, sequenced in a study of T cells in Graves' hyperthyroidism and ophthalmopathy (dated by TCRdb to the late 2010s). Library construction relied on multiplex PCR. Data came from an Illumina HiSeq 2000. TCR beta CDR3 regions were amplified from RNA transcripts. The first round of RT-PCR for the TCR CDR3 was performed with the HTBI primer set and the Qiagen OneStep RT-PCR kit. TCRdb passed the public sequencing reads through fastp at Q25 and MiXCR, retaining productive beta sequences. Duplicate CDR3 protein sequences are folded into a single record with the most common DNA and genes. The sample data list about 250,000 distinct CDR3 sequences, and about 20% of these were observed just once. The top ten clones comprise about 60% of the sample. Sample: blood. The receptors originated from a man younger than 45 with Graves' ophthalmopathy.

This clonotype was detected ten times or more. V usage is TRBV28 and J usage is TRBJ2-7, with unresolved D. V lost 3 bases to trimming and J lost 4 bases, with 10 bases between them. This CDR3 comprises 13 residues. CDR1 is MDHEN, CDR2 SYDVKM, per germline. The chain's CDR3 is CASSFRGSYEQYF. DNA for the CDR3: TGTGCCAGCAGTTTCCGAGGATCGTACGAGCAGTACTTC.

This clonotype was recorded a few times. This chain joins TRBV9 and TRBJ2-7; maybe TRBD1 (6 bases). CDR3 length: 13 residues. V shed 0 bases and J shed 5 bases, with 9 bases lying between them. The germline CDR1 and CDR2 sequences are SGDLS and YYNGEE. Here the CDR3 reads CASSVEDSHEQYF. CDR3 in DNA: TGTGCCAGCAGCGTAGAGGACAGCCACGAGCAGTACTTC.

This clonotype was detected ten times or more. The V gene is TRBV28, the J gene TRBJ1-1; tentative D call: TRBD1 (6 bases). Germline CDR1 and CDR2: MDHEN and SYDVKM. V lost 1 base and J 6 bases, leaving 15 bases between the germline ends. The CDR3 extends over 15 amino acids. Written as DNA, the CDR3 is TGTGCCAGCAGTTTATCATCCCACAGGGAGGCTGAAGCTTTCTTT. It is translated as CASSLSSHREAEAFF.

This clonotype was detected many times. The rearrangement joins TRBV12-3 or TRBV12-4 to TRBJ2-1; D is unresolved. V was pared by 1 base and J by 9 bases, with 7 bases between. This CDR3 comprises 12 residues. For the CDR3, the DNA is TGTGCCAGCAGTTTAGAGGTCACTGAGCAGTTCTTC. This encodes CASSLEVTEQFF.

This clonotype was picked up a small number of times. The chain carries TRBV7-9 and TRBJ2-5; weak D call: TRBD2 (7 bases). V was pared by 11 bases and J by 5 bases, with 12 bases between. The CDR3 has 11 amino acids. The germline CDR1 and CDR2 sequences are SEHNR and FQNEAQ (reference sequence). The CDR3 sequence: CAAGALETQYF. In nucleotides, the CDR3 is TGTGCCGCGGGGGCTTTGGAGACCCAGTACTTC.

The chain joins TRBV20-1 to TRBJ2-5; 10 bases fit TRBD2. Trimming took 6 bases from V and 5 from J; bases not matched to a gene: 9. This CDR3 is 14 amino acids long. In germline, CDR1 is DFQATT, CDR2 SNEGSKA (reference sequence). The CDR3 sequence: CSARRSSGSETQYF. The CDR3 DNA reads TGCAGTGCGAGGCGTTCTAGCGGGAGCGAGACCCAGTACTTC.

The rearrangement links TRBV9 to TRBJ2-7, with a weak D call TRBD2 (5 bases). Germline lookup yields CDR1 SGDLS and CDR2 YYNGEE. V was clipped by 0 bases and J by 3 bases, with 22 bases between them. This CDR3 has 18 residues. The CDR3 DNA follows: TGTGCCAGCAGCGTAGGGGGAGCGGATCGAGGAGTGAGCTACGAGCAGTACTTC. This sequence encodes CASSVGGADRGVSYEQYF.

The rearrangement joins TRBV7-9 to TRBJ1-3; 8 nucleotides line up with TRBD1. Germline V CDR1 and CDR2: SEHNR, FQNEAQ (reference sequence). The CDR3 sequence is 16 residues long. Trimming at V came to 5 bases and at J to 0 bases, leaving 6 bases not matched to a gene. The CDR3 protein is CASSPWTGISGNTIYF. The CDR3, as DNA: TGTGCCAGCAGCCCCTGGACAGGGATCTCTGGAAACACCATATATTTT.

The CDR3 is CASSLAPSGGANVLTF. CDR3 nucleotides: TGCGCCAGCAGCTTGGCTCCCTCGGGGGGGGCCAACGTCCTGACTTTC. The chain links TRBV5-1 to TRBJ2-6; TRBD2 is a possible D gene (5 bases). V lost 0 bases and J lost 4, with 11 bases in between. The CDR3 extends over 16 amino acids. Germline V gives CDR1 SGHRS, CDR2 YFSETQ.

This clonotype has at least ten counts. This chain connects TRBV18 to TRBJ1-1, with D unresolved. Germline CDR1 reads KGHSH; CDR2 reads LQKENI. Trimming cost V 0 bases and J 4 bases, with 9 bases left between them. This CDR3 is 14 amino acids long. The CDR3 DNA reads TGTGCCAGCTCACCACCGATCGGAGGCACTGAAGCTTTCTTT. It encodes CASSPPIGGTEAFF. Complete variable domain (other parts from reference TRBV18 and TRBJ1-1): NAGVMQNPRHLVRRRGQEARLRCSPMKGHSHVYWYRQLPEEGLKFMVYLQKENIIDESGMPKERFSAEFPKEGPSILRIQQVVRGDSAAYFCASSPPIGGTEAFFGQGTRLTVV.

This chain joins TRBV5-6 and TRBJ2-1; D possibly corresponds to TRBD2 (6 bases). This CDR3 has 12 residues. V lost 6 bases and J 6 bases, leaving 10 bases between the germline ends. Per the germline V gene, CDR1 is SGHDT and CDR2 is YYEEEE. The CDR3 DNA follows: TGTGCCAGCATCGGGGGTGGCAATGAGCAGTTCTTC. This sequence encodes CASIGGGNEQFF.

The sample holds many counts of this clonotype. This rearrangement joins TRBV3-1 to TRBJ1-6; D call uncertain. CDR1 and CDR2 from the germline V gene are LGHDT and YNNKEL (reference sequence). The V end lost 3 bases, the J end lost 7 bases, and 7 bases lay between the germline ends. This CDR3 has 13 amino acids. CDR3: CASSQGSNSPLHF. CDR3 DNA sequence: TGTGCCAGCAGCCAGGGCTCAAATTCACCCCTCCACTTT.

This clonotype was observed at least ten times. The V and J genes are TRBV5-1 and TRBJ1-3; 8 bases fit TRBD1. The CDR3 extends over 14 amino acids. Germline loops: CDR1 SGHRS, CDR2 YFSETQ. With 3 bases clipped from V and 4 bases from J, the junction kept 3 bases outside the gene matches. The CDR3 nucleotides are TGCGCCAGCAGCTCCGGACAGGGAGGAAACACCATATATTTT. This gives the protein CASSSGQGGNTIYF.

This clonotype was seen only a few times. CDR3 loop: CASSPPTSGSQDEQYF. In DNA form, the CDR3 reads TGTGCCAGCAGCCCACCGACTAGCGGGAGTCAGGACGAGCAGTACTTC. The chain uses TRBV13 and TRBJ2-7, with 12 bases identical to TRBD2. This CDR3 comprises 16 residues. V shed 5 bases, J shed 5 bases, and the junction held 10 bases outside the gene matches. The germline gives CDR1 PRHDT, CDR2 FYEKMQ (reference sequence).

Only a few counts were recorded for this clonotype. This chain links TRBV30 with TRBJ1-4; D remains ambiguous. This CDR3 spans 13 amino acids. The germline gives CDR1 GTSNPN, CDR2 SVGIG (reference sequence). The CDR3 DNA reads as TGTTCCGCAGAACTTACAACTAATGAAAAACTGTTTTTT. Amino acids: CSAELTTNEKLFF.

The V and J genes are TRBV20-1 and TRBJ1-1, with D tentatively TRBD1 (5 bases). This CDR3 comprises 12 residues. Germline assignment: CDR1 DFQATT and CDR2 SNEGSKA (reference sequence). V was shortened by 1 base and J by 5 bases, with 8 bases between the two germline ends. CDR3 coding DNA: TGCAGTGCTAGAGTAGGGGAAACTGAAGCTTTCTTT. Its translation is CSARVGETEAFF.

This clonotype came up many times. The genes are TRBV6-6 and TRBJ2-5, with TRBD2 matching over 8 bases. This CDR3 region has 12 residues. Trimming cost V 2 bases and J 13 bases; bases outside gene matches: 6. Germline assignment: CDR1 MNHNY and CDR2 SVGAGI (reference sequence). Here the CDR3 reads CASSYGAGGPYF. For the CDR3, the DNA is TGTGCCAGCAGTTACGGTGCGGGAGGTCCGTACTTC.

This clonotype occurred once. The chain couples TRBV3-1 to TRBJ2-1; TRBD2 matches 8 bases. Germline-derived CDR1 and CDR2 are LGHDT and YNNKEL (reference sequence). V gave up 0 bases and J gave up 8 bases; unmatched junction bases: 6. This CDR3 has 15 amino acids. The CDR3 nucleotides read TGTGCCAGCAGCCAAGATAAGGTAGCGGGATATGAGCAGTTCTTC. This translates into CASSQDKVAGYEQFF.

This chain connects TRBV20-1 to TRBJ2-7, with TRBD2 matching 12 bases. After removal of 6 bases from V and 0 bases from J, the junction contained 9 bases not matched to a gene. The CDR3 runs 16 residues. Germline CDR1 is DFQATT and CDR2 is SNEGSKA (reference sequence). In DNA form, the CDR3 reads TGCAGTGCAACTACGACTAGCGGGGGACTCTCCTACGAGCAGTACTTC. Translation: CSATTTSGGLSYEQYF.

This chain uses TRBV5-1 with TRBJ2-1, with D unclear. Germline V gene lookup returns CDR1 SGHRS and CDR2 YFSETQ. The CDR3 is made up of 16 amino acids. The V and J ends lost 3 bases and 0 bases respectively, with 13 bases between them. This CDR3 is CASSSFSSNSYNEQFF. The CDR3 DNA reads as TGCGCCAGCAGCTCCTTTTCGTCAAACTCCTACAATGAGCAGTTCTTC.

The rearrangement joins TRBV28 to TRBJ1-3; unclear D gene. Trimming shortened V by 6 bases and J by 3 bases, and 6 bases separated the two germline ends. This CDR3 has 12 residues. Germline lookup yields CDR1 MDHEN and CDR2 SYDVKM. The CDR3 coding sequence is TGTGCCAGCAGAGCAGATGGAAACACCATATATTTT. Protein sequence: CASRADGNTIYF.

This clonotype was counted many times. CDR3 sequence: CASSLATSAFLEQYF. CDR3 sequence (DNA): TGTGCCAGCAGCTTAGCGACTAGCGCATTCCTGGAGCAGTACTTC. The V gene is TRBV11-1, the J gene TRBJ2-7; 8 nucleotides match TRBD2. The CDR3 is 15 residues long. Trimming at V came to 0 bases and at J to 7 bases, leaving 8 bases not matched to a gene. Germline assignment: CDR1 SGHAT and CDR2 FQDESV (reference sequence).

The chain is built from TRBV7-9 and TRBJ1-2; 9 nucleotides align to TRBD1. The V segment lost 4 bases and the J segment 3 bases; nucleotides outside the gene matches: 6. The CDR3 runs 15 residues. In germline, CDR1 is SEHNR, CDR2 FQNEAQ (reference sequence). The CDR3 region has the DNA TGTGCCAGCAGCTCGACAACAGGGGGCTACTATGGCTACACCTTC. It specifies CASSSTTGGYYGYTF.

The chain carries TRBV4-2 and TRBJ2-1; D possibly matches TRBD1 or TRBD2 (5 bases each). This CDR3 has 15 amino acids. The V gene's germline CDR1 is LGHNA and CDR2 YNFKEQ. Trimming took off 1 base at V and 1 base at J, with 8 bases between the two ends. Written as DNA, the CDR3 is TGTGCCAGCAGCCAAGGAGGGGAGTCCTACAATGAGCAGTTCTTC. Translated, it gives CASSQGGESYNEQFF.